What follows are 9 T cell receptor beta chains derived from one specimen sequenced in a study of blood T cell repertoires in COVID-19. The protocol was immunoSEQ multiplex PCR, while the TCRdb copy is restricted to in-frame clones and leaves out a portion. The sample includes approximately 500,000 clones, 80% to 90% seen only once; the top ten take roughly 3.2%. Sequencing was done on a sample of peripheral blood. The receptors stem from a human donor in a cohort sampled during active COVID-19.

The DNA for the CDR3 is TGTGCCAGTAGGAGCCAACAGGGGGCAATTACTGAAGCTTTCTTT. Translated: CASRSQQGAITEAFF. The J gene is TRBJ1-1, the V gene TRBV19, with 9 bases fitting TRBD1. This CDR3 has 15 amino acids. Per the germline V gene, CDR1 is LNHDA and CDR2 is SQIVND (reference sequence). J was trimmed by 5 bases and V by 6 bases; bases with no gene match: 10.

The chain couples TRBV5-1 to TRBJ2-1; D ambiguous. The CDR3 has 14 residues. Per the germline V gene, CDR1 is SGHRS and CDR2 is YFSETQ. Trimming cost V 0 bases and J 2 bases, with 6 bases left between them. The DNA of the CDR3 is TGCGCCAGCAGCTTGGTGGGCCCCTACAATGAGCAGTTCTTC. This gives the protein CASSLVGPYNEQFF.

In this sample, this clone turned up a few times. J is TRBJ2-7 and V is TRBV28; D may be TRBD1 (6 bases). The V and J ends lost 3 bases and 2 bases respectively, with 14 bases between them. There are 15 residues in the CDR3. Germline V gene sequence: CDR1 MDHEN, CDR2 SYDVKM. In DNA, the CDR3 is TGTGCCAGCAGTTTCAGGGGCATGGGAGCCTACGAGCAGTACTTC. Its translation: CASSFRGMGAYEQYF.

As to this clone: This sample includes further DNA sequences coding for the same CDR3. The chain carries TRBV10-3 and TRBJ1-1; no firm D call. Germline assignment: CDR1 ENHRY and CDR2 SYGVKD. The CDR3 extends over 15 amino acids. Trimming pared 0 bases from V and 0 bases from J, leaving 8 bases between. CDR3 sequence (DNA): TGTGCCATCAGTGAGTCGGCAGGCTTGAACACTGAAGCTTTCTTT. This translates into CAISESAGLNTEAFF.

The V and J genes are TRBV30 and TRBJ1-5; 9 bases map to TRBD1. This CDR3 contains 15 residues. Germline V gene lookup returns CDR1 GTSNPN and CDR2 SVGIG (reference sequence). V trimming: 4 bases; J trimming: 1 base; junction bases outside the gene matches: 5. This chain's CDR3 is CAWNGQGLSNQPQHF. CDR3 in DNA: TGTGCCTGGAACGGACAGGGGCTGAGCAATCAGCCCCAGCATTTT. The variable domain in full, with the rest retrieved from reference TRBV30 and TRBJ1-5, is SQTIHQWPATLVQPVGSPLSLECTVEGTSNPNLYWYRQAAGRGLQLLFYSVGIGQISSEVPQNLSASRPQDRQFILSSKKLLLSDSGFYLCAWNGQGLSNQPQHFGDGTRLSIL.

The rearrangement joins TRBV11-2 to TRBJ1-6, with TRBD1 identical over 11 bases. Trimming removed 3 bases from V and 1 base from J; junction bases left unmatched: 5. This CDR3 region has 18 residues. Germline V gives CDR1 SGHAT, CDR2 FQNNGV. CDR3 coding DNA: TGTGCCAGCAGCTTGAAAGGACAGGGGGCTTCCTATAATTCACCCCTCCACTTT. Translating gives CASSLKGQGASYNSPLHF.

The chain combines TRBV10-1 with TRBJ2-1, with 7 nucleotides matching TRBD2. The germline V gene has CDR1 WNHNN and CDR2 SYGVQD (reference sequence). V lost 3 bases and J lost 7; bases outside the gene matches: 9. The CDR3 consists of 15 residues. CDR3 in amino acids: CASSDSAGEKNEQFF. The CDR3 DNA sequence: TGCGCCAGCAGTGACTCGGCGGGAGAAAAGAATGAGCAGTTCTTC.

This rearrangement joins TRBV18 to TRBJ2-5, with a tentative D call TRBD2 (6 bases). This CDR3 has 14 amino acids. Trimming removed 6 bases from V and 0 bases from J, with 11 bases in between. The germline V gene encodes CDR1 KGHSH and CDR2 LQKENI. The CDR3 here is CASSPSGYQETQYF. The CDR3 DNA reads TGTGCCAGCTCCCCGAGCGGGTACCAAGAGACCCAGTACTTC.

J is TRBJ2-1 and V is TRBV6-5; D is perhaps TRBD1 (6 bases). The CDR3 runs 13 residues. Trimming cost V 6 bases and J 5 bases, with 11 bases left between them. CDR1 and CDR2 from the germline V gene are MNHEY and SVGAGI. This chain's CDR3 is CASRTGGNNEQFF. CDR3 coding DNA: TGTGCCAGCAGGACAGGCGGCAACAATGAGCAGTTCTTC.